This T cell receptor (beta chain) emerged from a study of early T cells in non-severe SARS-CoV-2 infection. Study details: Unsorted whole blood bulk RNA was sequenced, with unpaired chains.

Individual cDNA molecules were tagged with unique molecular identifiers. MiXCR, applied by TCRdb to the 5' RACE reads, yields one record per CDR3 protein. The sample holds roughly 57,000 distinct CDR3 sequences, roughly 12% seen once. Germline V lookup: CDR1 SGHAT, CDR2 FQNNGV. The CDR3 length is 13 residues. The germline V and J ends were trimmed by 5 bases and 6 bases, with 14 bases remaining between them. The receptor was derived from an adult who was a healthcare worker with PCR-confirmed SARS-CoV-2 infection or an uninfected control (not recorded which). J is TRBJ2-7 and V is TRBV11-2; D not resolved. This specimen was whole blood, taken at baseline. The CDR3, as DNA: TGTGCCAGCAGCCTTCCCCCGACACTCGAGCAGTACTTC. Translated, it gives CASSLPPTLEQYF.